This T cell receptor beta chain was sequenced for a study of tumor T cells in aggressive B-cell lymphoma (TCRdb year 2017). About this clone itself: It lacks a known antigen. No base-level quality is on record; no much larger clone is a single base apart.

Library preparation was by the immunoSEQ multiplex PCR assay. Imported from immuneACCESS, the table was reduced by TCRdb to in-frame sequences with V and J called. These copies leave out some clones; in studies compared against another copy, an unresolved V gene accounts for under half, and the cause of the remainder is not known. This sample comprises about 5,100 clones, roughly 93% of them detected only once. The ten largest clonotypes hold approximately 3.9% of the sample. Counted from cysteine to phenylalanine, this CDR3 has 13 amino acids. Just the 39-base CDR3 DNA is kept, in frame starting at base 1. Sequences SQVTM (CDR1) and ANQGSEA (CDR2) are obtained from the germline V gene. Trimming takes 4 bases off V and 3 bases off J; junction bases not matched to a gene: 3.

The TCR was taken from an adult with diffuse large B cell lymphoma. The sequenced sample consisted of tumor tissue. The rearranged chain carries TRBV29-1 and TRBJ1-3, with TRBD1 matching 7 junction bases. CDR3 loop: CSVVRDSGNTIYF. The base sequence is TGCAGCGTTGTAAGGGACAGTGGAAACACCATATATTTT. Reference TRBV29-1 and TRBJ1-3 proteins supply the regions before and after the CDR3; the full variable domain is: SAVISQKPSRDICQRGTSLTIQCQVDSQVTMMFWYRQQPGQSLTLIATANQGSEATYESGFVIDKFPISRPNLTFSTLTVSNMSPEDSSIYLCSVVRDSGNTIYFGEGSWLTVV.